This TCR beta chain is from a study of T cell repertoires in cytomegalovirus infection. Findings and caveats of the study: Public TCR beta family frequency separated CMV-and-HLA carriers, including in an independent cohort.

One entry per CDR3 protein results from TCRdb running MiXCR on the reads. This sample has 570,000 or so distinct CDR3 sequences, with 40% found just once. Concerning this clonotype: Its antigen is unknown.

The specimen was cultured PBMCs, collected from culture after CMV antigen stimulation. This sequence originates from a human donor in good health (CMV status not recorded). Some clones in this sample may be carry-over from other donors' samples.

The chain's CDR3 is CASAPPLAGGPTTNEQFF. The CDR3 region has the DNA TGTGCCAGCGCCCCCCCCCTAGCGGGAGGGCCCACTACCAATGAGCAGTTCTTC. This sequence joins TRBV7-6 and TRBJ2-1, with 12 bases identical to TRBD2. The CDR3 loop spans 18 amino acids. CDR1 and CDR2 from the germline V gene are SGHVS and FNYEAQ. Germline trimming cut 8 bases from V and 6 bases from J; bases unmatched to any gene: 17.